The present T cell receptor beta chain was sequenced within a study of cytomegalovirus exposure and HLA in healthy donors. PCR employed 60 Vbeta and 13 Jbeta primers. Generated by immunoSEQ multiplex PCR, the TCRdb table keeps only in-frame clones and is missing some. The sample comprises 150,000 to 200,000 clones, 70% to 85% of which are singletons, and 3.5% to 5% rests with the top ten. V was cut by 4 bases and J by 7 bases, with 12 bases left in between. There are 13 residues in the CDR3. Germline assignment: CDR1 SGDLS and CDR2 YYNGEE. Study-wide points: Analyzed later, association rates of TCRs varied across HLA loci, with DRB1 most and HLA-C fewest. TCR beta V- and J-gene trimming, according to a later analysis, was linked to a missense DCLRE1C variant. Likely technical artifact: a cluster of highly shared sequence variants.

With regard to this clone: The antigen is undetermined.

V is TRBV9 and J is TRBJ2-1, with D possibly matching TRBD2 (6 bases). This TCR derives from a man aged 35-49 years in good health and CMV-seronegative. The sample comprised PBMCs. The CDR3 DNA is TGTGCCAGCAGCCCCCCTGGGGGGAATGAGCAGTTCTTC. This encodes CASSPPGGNEQFF.